Below, 2 T cell receptor beta chains from the same sample are listed, as sequenced in a study of blood T cell repertoires in COVID-19. Profiling relied on immunoSEQ multiplex PCR, and the TCRdb table lists in-frame clones only, not all of them. Here the sample spans approximately 220,000 clones, 85% being singletons. Sequenced material: PBMCs or T cells enriched from blood (not recorded which). Every receptor here comes from a man aged 35 to 55 who had recovered from COVID-19.

In its sample, this clone was seen once. The chain couples TRBV6-5 to TRBJ1-2; no definite D call. The CDR3 runs to 14 residues. V lost 2 bases and J 0 bases, leaving 7 bases between the germline ends. Germline V gene lookup returns CDR1 MNHEY and CDR2 SVGAGI. CDR3 region: CASSYRTSNYGYTF. The CDR3 nucleotides read TGTGCCAGCAGTTACCGGACTTCTAACTATGGCTACACCTTC.

The chain links TRBV30 to TRBJ2-7; 9 positions match TRBD1. Germline loops: CDR1 GTSNPN, CDR2 SVGIG (reference sequence). This CDR3 comprises 14 residues. With 7 bases clipped from V and 0 bases from J, the junction kept 7 bases outside the gene matches. The CDR3 bases are TGTGCCTCATCCGGGACAGGGAACTCCTACGAGCAGTACTTC. Its protein is CASSGTGNSYEQYF.